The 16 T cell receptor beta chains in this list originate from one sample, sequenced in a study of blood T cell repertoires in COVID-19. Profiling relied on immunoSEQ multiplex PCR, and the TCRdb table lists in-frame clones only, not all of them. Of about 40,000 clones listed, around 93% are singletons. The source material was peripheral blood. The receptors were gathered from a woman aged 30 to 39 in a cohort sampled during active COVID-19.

Here the CDR3 reads CASSYRRQVVDYEQYF. CDR3 in DNA: TGTGCCAGCAGTTACCGCCGACAGGTGGTGGACTACGAGCAGTACTTC. The chain is built from TRBV6-5 and TRBJ2-7, with D possibly TRBD1 on 6 matching bases. In germline, CDR1 is MNHEY, CDR2 SVGAGI. V lost 2 bases to trimming and J lost 3 bases, with 17 bases between them. The CDR3 spans 16 residues.

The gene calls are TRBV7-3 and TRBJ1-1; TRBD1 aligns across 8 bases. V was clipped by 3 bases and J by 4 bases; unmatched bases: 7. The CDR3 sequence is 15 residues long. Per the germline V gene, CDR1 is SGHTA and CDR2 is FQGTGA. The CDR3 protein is CASSLTGDRGTEAFF. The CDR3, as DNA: TGTGCCAGCAGCTTGACAGGGGATCGGGGCACTGAAGCTTTCTTT.

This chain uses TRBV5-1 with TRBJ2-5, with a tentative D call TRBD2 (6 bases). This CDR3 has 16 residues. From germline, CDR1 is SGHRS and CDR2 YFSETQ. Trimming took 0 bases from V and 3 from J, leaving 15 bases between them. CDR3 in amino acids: CASSLGTGTSEETQYF. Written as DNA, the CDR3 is TGCGCCAGCAGCTTGGGTACGGGGACTTCGGAAGAGACCCAGTACTTC.

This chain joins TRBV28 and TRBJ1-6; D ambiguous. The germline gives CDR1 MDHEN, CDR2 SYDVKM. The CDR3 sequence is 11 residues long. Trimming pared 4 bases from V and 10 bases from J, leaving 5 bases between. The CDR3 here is CASSSNSPLHF. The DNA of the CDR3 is TGTGCCAGCAGTTCTAACTCACCCCTCCACTTT.

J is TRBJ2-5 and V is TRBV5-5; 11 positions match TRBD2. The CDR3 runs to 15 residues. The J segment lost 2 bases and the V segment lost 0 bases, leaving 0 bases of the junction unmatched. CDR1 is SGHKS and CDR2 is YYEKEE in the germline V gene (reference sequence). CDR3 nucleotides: TGTGCCAGCAGCTTGGGACTAGCGGGACAAGAGACCCAGTACTTC. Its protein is CASSLGLAGQETQYF. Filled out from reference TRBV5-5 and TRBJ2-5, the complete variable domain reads DAGVTQSPTHLIKTRGQQVTLRCSPISGHKSVSWYQQVLGQGPQFIFQYYEKEERGRGNFPDRFSARQFPNYSSELNVNALLLGDSALYLCASSLGLAGQETQYFGPGTRLLVL.

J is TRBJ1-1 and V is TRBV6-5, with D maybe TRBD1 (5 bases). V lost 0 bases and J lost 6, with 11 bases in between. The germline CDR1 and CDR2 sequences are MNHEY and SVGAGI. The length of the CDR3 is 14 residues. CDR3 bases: TGTGCCAGCAGTTACTCCGGGGGGGTGGCTGAAGCTTTCTTT. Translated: CASSYSGGVAEAFF.

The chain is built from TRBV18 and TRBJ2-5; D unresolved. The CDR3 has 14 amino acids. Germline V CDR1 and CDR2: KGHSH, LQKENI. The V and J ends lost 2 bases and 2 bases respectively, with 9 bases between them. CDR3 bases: TGTGCCAGCTCACCAGTTGCACATCAAGAGACCCAGTACTTC. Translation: CASSPVAHQETQYF. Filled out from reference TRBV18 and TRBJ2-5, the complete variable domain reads NAGVMQNPRHLVRRRGQEARLRCSPMKGHSHVYWYRQLPEEGLKFMVYLQKENIIDESGMPKERFSAEFPKEGPSILRIQQVVRGDSAAYFCASSPVAHQETQYFGPGTRLLVL.

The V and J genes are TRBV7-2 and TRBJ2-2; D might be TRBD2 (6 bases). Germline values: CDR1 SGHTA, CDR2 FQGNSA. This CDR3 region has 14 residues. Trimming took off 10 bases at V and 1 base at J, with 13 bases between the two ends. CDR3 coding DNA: TGTGCCATATTGGGCGGGAAGAACACCGGGGAGCTGTTTTTT. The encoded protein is CAILGGKNTGELFF.

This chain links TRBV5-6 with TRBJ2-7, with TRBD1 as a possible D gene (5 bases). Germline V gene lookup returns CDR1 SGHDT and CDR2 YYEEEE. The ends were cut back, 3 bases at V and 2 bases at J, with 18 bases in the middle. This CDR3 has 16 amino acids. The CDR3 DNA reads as TGTGCCAGCAGCTCAGATACACCCTGGGGCACCTACGAGCAGTACTTC. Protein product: CASSSDTPWGTYEQYF.

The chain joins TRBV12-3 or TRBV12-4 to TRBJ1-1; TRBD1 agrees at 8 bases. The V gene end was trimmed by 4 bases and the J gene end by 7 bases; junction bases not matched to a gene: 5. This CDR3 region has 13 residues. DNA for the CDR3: TGTGCCAGCAGTTCGGACAGGGAGGATGAAGCTTTCTTT. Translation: CASSSDREDEAFF.

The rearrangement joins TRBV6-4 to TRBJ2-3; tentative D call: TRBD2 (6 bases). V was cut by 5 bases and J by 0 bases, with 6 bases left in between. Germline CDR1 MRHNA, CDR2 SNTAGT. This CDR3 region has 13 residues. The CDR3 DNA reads TGTGCCAGCAGTAGCGGGAGCACAGATACGCAGTATTTT. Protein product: CASSSGSTDTQYF.

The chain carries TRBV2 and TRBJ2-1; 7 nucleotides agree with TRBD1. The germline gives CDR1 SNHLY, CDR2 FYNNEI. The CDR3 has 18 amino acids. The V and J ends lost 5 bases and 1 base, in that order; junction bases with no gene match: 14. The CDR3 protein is CASSRNPSGQFSYNEQFF. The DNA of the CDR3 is TGTGCCAGCAGTCGTAACCCTTCGGGACAGTTTTCCTACAATGAGCAGTTCTTC. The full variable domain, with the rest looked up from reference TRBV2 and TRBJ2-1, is EPEVTQTPSHQVTQMGQEVILRCVPISNHLYFYWYRQILGQKVEFLVSFYNNEISEKSEIFDDQFSVERPDGSNFTLKIRSTKLEDSAMYFCASSRNPSGQFSYNEQFFGPGTRLTVL.

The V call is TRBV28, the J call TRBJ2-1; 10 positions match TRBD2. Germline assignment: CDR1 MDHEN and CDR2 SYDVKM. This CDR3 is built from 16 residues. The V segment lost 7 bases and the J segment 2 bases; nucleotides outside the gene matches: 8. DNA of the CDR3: TGTGCCAGCAACACCAGGACTAGCGGAACCTACAATGAGCAGTTCTTC. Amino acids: CASNTRTSGTYNEQFF.

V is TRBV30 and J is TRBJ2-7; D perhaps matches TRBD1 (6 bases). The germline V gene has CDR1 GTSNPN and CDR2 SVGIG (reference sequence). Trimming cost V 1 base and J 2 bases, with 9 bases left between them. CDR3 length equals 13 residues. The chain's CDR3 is CAWSAGQTYEQYF. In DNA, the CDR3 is TGTGCCTGGAGTGCCGGACAGACCTACGAGCAGTACTTC.

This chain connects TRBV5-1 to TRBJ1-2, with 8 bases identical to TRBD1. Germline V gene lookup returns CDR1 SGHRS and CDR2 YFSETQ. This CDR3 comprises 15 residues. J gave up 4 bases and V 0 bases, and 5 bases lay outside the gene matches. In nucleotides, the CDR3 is TGCGCCAGCAGCTTGGCCTTGGGACAGGCCTATGGCTACACCTTC. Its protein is CASSLALGQAYGYTF.

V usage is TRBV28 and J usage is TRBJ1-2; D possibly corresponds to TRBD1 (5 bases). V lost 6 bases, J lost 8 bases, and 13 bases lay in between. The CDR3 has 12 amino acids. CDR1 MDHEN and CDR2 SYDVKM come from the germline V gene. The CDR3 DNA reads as TGTGCCAGCAGCCTCCGACAGAGAGGCTACACCTTC. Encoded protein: CASSLRQRGYTF.